Listed here are 26 T cell receptor beta chains from one sample, sequenced in a study of T cells in Graves' hyperthyroidism and ophthalmopathy. TCR beta CDR3 region amplification was performed from RNA transcripts. HTBI primers were the set used in a first-round RT-PCR of the TCR CDR3. In TCRdb, the multiplex PCR reads were re-called with MiXCR into one record per CDR3 protein. The sample carries about 480,000 distinct CDR3 sequences, about an eighth recorded once. The sequencing sample was made of blood. These receptors originate from a young woman with Graves' hyperthyroidism.

In its sample, this clonotype was seen a few times. V usage is TRBV4-1 and J usage is TRBJ2-5; 10 nucleotides align to TRBD2. The J segment lost 7 bases and the V segment lost 1 base, leaving 9 bases of the junction unmatched. Per germline, CDR1 MGHRA and CDR2 YSYEKL. This CDR3 contains 16 residues. CDR3 coding DNA: TGCGCCAGCAGCCAAGGTTTTAGCGGGAGGCCGGGGACCCAGTACTTC. It encodes CASSQGFSGRPGTQYF.

This clonotype has only a few counts. V gene TRBV10-3 combines with J gene TRBJ1-2; D possibly corresponds to TRBD1 (6 bases). This CDR3 is built from 15 residues. Germline assignment: CDR1 ENHRY and CDR2 SYGVKD. V lost 6 bases to trimming and J lost 3 bases, with 17 bases between them. CDR3 DNA sequence: TGTGCCATCAGCGGGGGCCAGGGGAATTACTATGGCTACACCTTC. The encoded protein is CAISGGQGNYYGYTF.

This clonotype was recorded at least ten times. The genes are TRBV28 and TRBJ2-1; possible D gene TRBD2, 6 bases. The length of the CDR3 is 17 residues. CDR1 is MDHEN and CDR2 is SYDVKM in the germline V gene. V was clipped by 7 bases and J by 3 bases, with 22 bases between them. The CDR3 DNA is TGTGCCAGCATGTCGTACCCTCTACGGGAGAGCTACAATGAGCAGTTCTTC. It translates to CASMSYPLRESYNEQFF.

This chain connects TRBV4-1 to TRBJ1-2; TRBD1 matches at 8 bases. Germline V gene sequence: CDR1 MGHRA, CDR2 YSYEKL. The junction had 5 bases not matched to a gene; V was cut back by 3 bases and J by 2 bases. The CDR3 extends over 15 amino acids. The CDR3 here is CASSHRTGGNYGYTF. As DNA, the CDR3 is TGCGCCAGCAGCCATAGAACAGGGGGGAACTATGGCTACACCTTC.

This clonotype was counted a few times. The V call is TRBV20-1, the J call TRBJ1-1; D may be TRBD1 (6 bases). CDR3 length: 19 amino acids. Germline V lookup: CDR1 DFQATT, CDR2 SNEGSKA (reference sequence). V shed 4 bases and J shed 4 bases, with 31 bases lying between them. The CDR3 reads CSANPPVGGFKWGSTEAFF. The DNA for the CDR3 is TGCAGTGCTAACCCCCCTGTAGGGGGTTTTAAGTGGGGCAGCACTGAAGCTTTCTTT.

This clonotype was observed many times. The genes are TRBV11-2 and TRBJ1-5; TRBD1 is a possible D gene (5 bases). The CDR3 length is 14 residues. In germline, CDR1 is SGHAT, CDR2 FQNNGV. The ends were cut back, 3 bases at V and 9 bases at J, with 15 bases in the middle. CDR3 DNA sequence: TGTGCCAGCAGCTTCAGCCGGGACGCCAGGCCCCAGCATTTT. This translates into CASSFSRDARPQHF.

This chain uses TRBV7-2 with TRBJ1-1; no firm D call. The germline V gene has CDR1 SGHTA and CDR2 FQGNSA. The CDR3 has 14 residues. The V end was cut by 3 bases, the J end by 4 bases, with 12 bases between. The CDR3 nucleotides read TGTGCCAGCAGCTTCACCCCGTCGGGCACTGAAGCTTTCTTT. Translation: CASSFTPSGTEAFF. Complete variable domain (other parts from reference TRBV7-2 and TRBJ1-1): GAGVSQSPSNKVTEKGKDVELRCDPISGHTALYWYRQSLGQGLEFLIYFQGNSAPDKSGLPSDRFSAERTGGSVSTLTIQRTQQEDSAVYLCASSFTPSGTEAFFGQGTRLTVV.

This clonotype came up a few times. This sequence joins TRBV10-2 and TRBJ1-4; 7 bases line up with TRBD1. CDR3 length: 14 residues. Germline V lookup: CDR1 WSHSY, CDR2 SAAADI. V lost 3 bases and J lost 6; bases outside the gene matches: 4. CDR3 in amino acids: CASSDGTDHEKLFF. In nucleotides, the CDR3 is TGCGCCAGCAGTGATGGGACAGACCATGAAAAACTGTTTTTT.

This clonotype showed up just a few times. V is TRBV9 and J is TRBJ2-1; 15 nucleotides line up with TRBD2. The CDR3 consists of 18 residues. CDR1 is SGDLS, CDR2 YYNGEE, per germline. V gave up 4 bases and J gave up 8 bases; unmatched junction bases: 13. CDR3 bases: TGTGCCAGCAGCATACGGACTAGCGGGAGGGCCTTCCGAGATGAGCAGTTCTTC. This encodes CASSIRTSGRAFRDEQFF.

In this sample, this clonotype turned up many times. The chain has TRBV30 and TRBJ2-1; D possibly corresponds to TRBD2 (6 bases). Trimming removed 0 bases at V and 9 bases at J, with 12 bases between. CDR1 and CDR2 from the germline V gene are GTSNPN and SVGIG (reference sequence). The CDR3 has 13 residues. Here the CDR3 DNA reads TGTGCCTGGAGTGTGAGGGAGGTTACTGAGCAGTTCTTC. Amino acids: CAWSVREVTEQFF.

In this sample, this clonotype turned up many times. The chain joins TRBV7-8 to TRBJ2-7; 9 nucleotides agree with TRBD2. With V trimmed by 4 bases and J by 6 bases, 10 bases remained unmatched. The CDR3 runs 15 residues. Germline V CDR1 and CDR2: SGHVS, FQNEAQ. CDR3 residues: CASSSPVAGEGEQYV. The DNA of the CDR3 is TGTGCCAGCAGCTCCCCGGTAGCGGGAGAGGGCGAGCAGTACGTC.

This clonotype was detected ten times or more. The genes are TRBV7-9 and TRBJ1-2; weak D call: TRBD1 (6 bases). The CDR3 runs to 14 residues. Per the germline V gene, CDR1 is SEHNR and CDR2 is FQNEAQ (reference sequence). Trimming took off 5 bases at V and 6 bases at J, with 16 bases between the two ends. The DNA for the CDR3 is TGTGCCAGCAGCACACAGGGATTAGGCGATGGCTACACCTTC. Translating it yields CASSTQGLGDGYTF.

This clonotype was found many times. The chain is built from TRBV15 and TRBJ1-1; the D gene is possibly TRBD1 (6 bases). Germline V lookup: CDR1 LNHNV, CDR2 YYDKDF (reference sequence). CDR3 length: 12 amino acids. V was shortened by 1 base and J by 8 bases, with 8 bases between the two germline ends. CDR3 DNA: TGTGCCACCAGCAGAGGCGGACAGGAAGCTTTCTTT. Its protein is CATSRGGQEAFF.

This clonotype occurred many times. The chain has TRBV2 and TRBJ2-5; D possibly corresponds to TRBD2 (6 bases). The CDR3 consists of 12 residues. Germline CDR1 and CDR2: SNHLY and FYNNEI. Trimming took 9 bases from V and 3 from J, leaving 11 bases between them. As DNA, the CDR3 is TGTGCCAGTAGACTAGTTAAAGAGACCCAGTACTTC. It translates to CASRLVKETQYF.

This clonotype was observed many times. V gene TRBV6-5 combines with J gene TRBJ1-1; the D gene is possibly TRBD1 (6 bases). The V gene lost 0 bases and the J gene lost 4 bases, with 9 bases spanning the gap. Per germline, CDR1 MNHEY and CDR2 SVGAGI. This CDR3 region has 14 residues. The CDR3 reads CASSYSGHRTEAFF. The CDR3 nucleotides read TGTGCCAGCAGTTACTCGGGACATCGCACTGAAGCTTTCTTT.

This clonotype was recorded at least ten times. The J gene is TRBJ2-3, the V gene TRBV12-3 or TRBV12-4; 7 bases are a match to TRBD2. V lost 5 bases, J lost 3 bases, and 11 bases stayed unmatched. The CDR3 sequence is 16 residues long. CDR3: CASSKVVGRETDTQYF. The DNA of the CDR3 is TGTGCCAGCAGTAAGGTTGTGGGGAGGGAAACAGATACGCAGTATTTT.

There are many counts of this clonotype. J is TRBJ2-7 and V is TRBV6-1; D is ambiguous. The V end lost 4 bases, the J end lost 4 bases, and 8 bases lay between the germline ends. CDR1 and CDR2 (germline): MNHNS, SASEGT. The CDR3 loop spans 12 amino acids. In nucleotides, the CDR3 is TGTGCCAGCAGTGCCCTAGATTACGAGCAGTACGTC. The encoded protein is CASSALDYEQYV.

The genes are TRBV19 and TRBJ2-1; D is perhaps TRBD2 (6 bases). Trimming took off 0 bases at V and 4 bases at J, with 19 bases between the two ends. Looked up from germline, CDR1 is LNHDA and CDR2 is SQIVND (reference sequence). The CDR3 totals 18 residues. This CDR3 reads CASSIDQVGLAIYNEQFF. The CDR3, as DNA: TGTGCCAGTAGTATAGATCAGGTTGGTCTAGCGATTTACAATGAGCAGTTCTTC. Based on the CDR3 plus reference TRBV19 and TRBJ2-1, the full variable domain is DGGITQSPKYLFRKEGQNVTLSCEQNLNHDAMYWYRQDPGQGLRLIYYSQIVNDFQKGDIAEGYSVSREKKESFPLTVTSAQKNPTAFYLCASSIDQVGLAIYNEQFFGPGTRLTVL.

This clonotype came up many times. V usage is TRBV30 and J usage is TRBJ2-7; D gene ambiguous. Germline V CDR1 and CDR2: GTSNPN, SVGIG (reference sequence). Trimming removed 8 bases at V and 5 bases at J, with 10 bases between. This CDR3 has 10 amino acids. CDR3 amino acids: CAHRKDEQYV. CDR3 DNA sequence: TGTGCCCACCGGAAGGACGAGCAGTACGTC.

This clonotype was picked up many times. The rearrangement links TRBV7-3 to TRBJ1-1, with a possible D match to TRBD1 (6 bases). The V gene lost 5 bases and the J gene lost 5 bases, with 21 bases spanning the gap. Per germline, CDR1 SGHTA and CDR2 FQGTGA. The length of the CDR3 is 16 residues. The CDR3 DNA sequence: TGTGCCAGCAGCCCCTATTCCCAGGGGCAGGGGACTGAAGCTTTCTTT. As protein: CASSPYSQGQGTEAFF.

This chain joins TRBV4-2 and TRBJ1-1; no clear D gene. Germline CDR1 and CDR2: LGHNA and YNFKEQ. V was cut by 3 bases and J by 0 bases, with 11 bases left in between. CDR3 size: 15 residues. As DNA, the CDR3 is TGTGCCAGCAGCCAGATGACGGGGATGAACACTGAAGCTTTCTTT. It is translated as CASSQMTGMNTEAFF.

This clonotype was observed at least ten times. This sequence joins TRBV9 and TRBJ1-5; the match to TRBD1 covers 12 bases. Germline V gene lookup returns CDR1 SGDLS and CDR2 YYNGEE. After removal of 4 bases from V and 3 bases from J, the junction contained 5 bases not matched to a gene. CDR3 size: 16 residues. In DNA form, the CDR3 reads TGTGCCAGCAGCCTTGGGACAGGGGGCCACAATCAGCCCCAGCATTTT. Translated: CASSLGTGGHNQPQHF.

Remarks on this clonotype: This may be a read error, as it is one base from a much larger clone. The chain joins TRBV9 to TRBJ2-3; D uncertain. The CDR3 consists of 13 residues. Germline-derived CDR1 and CDR2 are SGDLS and YYNGEE. Deletions cut 1 base from V and 2 bases from J, with 5 bases between. CDR3 sequence: CASSVQTTDTQYF. As DNA, the CDR3 is TGTGCCAGCAGCGTACAGACCACAGATACGCAGTATTTT.

CDR3 sequence: CASSSNRGNRYNSPLHF. In nucleotides, the CDR3 is TGTGCCAGCAGTTCAAACAGGGGAAATCGCTATAATTCACCCCTCCACTTT. The rearrangement uses TRBV27 and TRBJ1-6, with 7 bases aligning to TRBD1. The CDR3 extends over 17 amino acids. The V gene end was trimmed by 4 bases and the J gene end by 3 bases; junction bases not matched to a gene: 9. The germline CDR1 and CDR2 sequences are MNHEY and SMNVEV (reference sequence).

About this clonotype: A much larger clone differs by one base, so this may be a read error. The chain is built from TRBV30 and TRBJ2-5; D is unclear. Germline values: CDR1 GTSNPN, CDR2 SVGIG (reference sequence). The CDR3 is 14 amino acids. V was clipped by 3 bases and J by 5 bases, with 16 bases between them. Here the CDR3 DNA reads TGTGCCTGGAGCCCGTGCTTAGGAGATGAGACCCAGTACTTC. Encoded protein: CAWSPCLGDETQYF.

This rearrangement joins TRBV7-3 to TRBJ2-2, with D uncertain. V was trimmed by 4 bases and J by 5 bases, leaving 14 bases between them. CDR1 and CDR2 from the germline V gene are SGHTA and FQGTGA. There are 15 residues in the CDR3. CDR3 protein: CASSSDSTTTGELFF. For the CDR3, the DNA is TGTGCCAGCAGCTCCGACTCCACAACGACCGGGGAGCTGTTTTTT.